Described below is a single T cell receptor beta chain sequence and its context. The specificity of this receptor is unknown. No much larger clone is present one base from it, and per-base qualities are unavailable. The CDR3, from cysteine to phenylalanine, totals 14 residues. Only the CDR3 DNA stays, 42 bases, in frame from base 1. V is reduced by 0 bases and J by 7 bases, leaving a spacing of 10 bases between them. Reading the germline V gene (reference sequence) gives CDR1 MNHNY and CDR2 SVGAGI. The data originate from a study of blood T cell repertoires in COVID-19 (dated by TCRdb to about 2020). As for the study more broadly: Samples from collaborators originated in the United States, Italy and Spain and spanned both the acute and convalescent phases of COVID-19. The material from the prospective study consisted of cDNA or gDNA derived from T cells, B-cell-depleted T cells, or PBMCs. The dataset comprised deeply sampled blood TCRbeta repertoires from subjects exposed to, actively infected with, or recovered from COVID-19. The repertoires were made available in a free public database intended to serve as a resource for research on the immune response to SARS-CoV-2. The samples were drawn from two sources: the first 160 participants of the ongoing ImmuneRACE study, and approximately 1,300 subjects contributed by 6 global collaborators. The sample metadata nearly always contained a de-identified subject ID, COVID-19 status, age in years and sex. HLA class I and class II types, where available, came from metadata supplied by the sample provider rather than from assay-based typing. Here is what the overall study found, with its caveats: The quantity of clinical and demographic metadata differed by source and by participant and was supplied without curation.

Whole blood was collected in K2EDTA tubes by collaborating institutions according to the institutions' own protocols. For TCRbeta analysis, collaborator samples were shipped as frozen whole blood, as isolated PBMCs, or as DNA extracted from either sample type. The immunoSEQ Assay, a bias-controlled multiplex PCR, was used to amplify TCRbeta CDR3 regions from genomic DNA. Processing in the source paper ran as follows. Within the assay, amplification of reference gene primers was used to estimate how many nucleated cells each sample contained. To quantify the absolute abundance of each unique TCRbeta CDR3 rearrangement, sequence reads were collapsed and filtered. For each sample, productive Simpson clonality was calculated as the square root of Simpson's diversity index across productive rearrangements. Entries here come from immuneACCESS through TCRdb and include only in-frame sequences with V and J called. Some clones fail to appear in such tables; in the studies checked, an unresolved V gene covers under half of the shortfall, and the cause of the remainder is unknown. Clonal size and the V and J genes are those of that table, whereas D and trimming came from the DNA. The sample includes some 150,000 clones, with around 84% observed a single time. Roughly 4.5% of the sample belongs to the ten largest clones.

The sequenced sample was peripheral blood. The sequence was collected from a human donor in a cohort sampled during active COVID-19. In this chain, TRBV6-6 is recombined with TRBJ2-1, with the D gene not confidently named. The CDR3 sequence is CASSYSRSENEQFF. The DNA reads TGTGCCAGCAGTTACTCGAGGTCGGAGAATGAGCAGTTCTTC.